The 30 T cell receptor beta chains below all came from one sample that was sequenced in a study of blood T cell repertoires in COVID-19. Sequencing was performed with immunoSEQ multiplex PCR; in TCRdb, only in-frame clones are kept and a portion is missing. The sample yields 130,000 or so clones, approximately 85% seen once. Sequencing input: peripheral blood. The source of these receptors is a human donor in a cohort sampled during active COVID-19.

V is TRBV7-6 and J is TRBJ1-5; tentative D call: TRBD1 (5 bases). The germline V gene encodes CDR1 SGHVS and CDR2 FNYEAQ. Trimming took off 2 bases at V and 2 bases at J, with 7 bases between the two ends. The CDR3 totals 14 residues. CDR3: CASSLWGGNQPQHF. DNA of the CDR3: TGTGCCAGCAGCTTATGGGGGGGCAATCAGCCCCAGCATTTT. Using reference TRBV7-6 and TRBJ1-5 for the parts outside the CDR3, the full variable domain is GAGVSQSPRYKVTKRGQDVALRCDPISGHVSLYWYRQALGQGPEFLTYFNYEAQQDKSGLPNDRFSAERPEGSISTLTIQRTEQRDSAMYRCASSLWGGNQPQHFGDGTRLSIL.

This clone was detected a few times. The chain recombines TRBV6-5 with TRBJ1-1, with 7 bases fitting TRBD1. CDR3 length: 13 residues. With 10 bases clipped from V and 4 bases from J, the junction kept 9 bases outside the gene matches. The germline CDR1 and CDR2 sequences are MNHEY and SVGAGI. The CDR3 region is CATRGRSFTEAFF. CDR3 nucleotides: TGTGCCACGAGGGGGCGATCGTTCACTGAAGCTTTCTTT.

This chain connects TRBV6-1 to TRBJ1-2, with D possibly being TRBD1 (5 bases). The ends were cut back, 3 bases at V and 4 bases at J, with 21 bases in the middle. CDR1 is MNHNS, CDR2 SASEGT, per germline. The CDR3 totals 17 residues. This CDR3 is CASSDGGGVITGYGYTF. As DNA, the CDR3 is TGTGCCAGCAGTGATGGTGGGGGGGTTATTACGGGCTATGGCTACACCTTC.

V and J are TRBV28 and TRBJ2-2; 7 bases are shared with TRBD2. The CDR3 covers 15 residues. J was trimmed by 4 bases and V by 4 bases; bases with no gene match: 6. From germline, CDR1 is MDHEN and CDR2 SYDVKM. Here the CDR3 DNA reads TGTGCCAGCAGTTCTAGCGGCGCCGGCACCGGGGAGCTGTTTTTT. Protein sequence: CASSSSGAGTGELFF.

The CDR3 region has the DNA TGTGCCAGCAGTGAAGGCACCACATCCTACAATGAGCAGTTCTTC. Encoded protein: CASSEGTTSYNEQFF. V is TRBV2 and J is TRBJ2-1; D is unclear. V was cut by 1 base and J by 1 base, with 8 bases left in between. Germline V gene sequence: CDR1 SNHLY, CDR2 FYNNEI. The CDR3 consists of 15 residues.

This clone occurred once. V and J are TRBV19 and TRBJ1-4; D not resolved. Germline values: CDR1 LNHDA, CDR2 SQIVND (reference sequence). This CDR3 is built from 13 residues. With 3 bases removed from V and 4 bases from J, the gap between germline ends came to 6 bases. The CDR3 DNA follows: TGTGCCAGTAGTATTCGGGTTAATGAAAAACTGTTTTTT. This translates into CASSIRVNEKLFF.

J is TRBJ1-4 and V is TRBV5-1, with 9 bases that match TRBD1. Germline V lookup: CDR1 SGHRS, CDR2 YFSETQ. Trimming cost V 4 bases and J 5 bases; bases outside gene matches: 6. The CDR3 covers 15 residues. The CDR3 spells CASSRVQGANEKLFF. In DNA form, the CDR3 reads TGCGCCAGCAGCCGAGTACAGGGGGCAAATGAAAAACTGTTTTTT.

This rearrangement joins TRBV5-1 to TRBJ2-7; 10 positions match TRBD1. This CDR3 is built from 14 residues. Unmatched junction bases numbered 6, after V lost 4 bases and J lost 5 bases. Germline loops: CDR1 SGHRS, CDR2 YFSETQ. The CDR3 sequence: CASSVRQGADEQYF. The CDR3, as DNA: TGCGCCAGCAGCGTACGACAGGGGGCGGACGAGCAGTACTTC.

This clone was observed a few times. The rearrangement links TRBV6-6 to TRBJ1-1, with D maybe TRBD1 (5 bases). The V gene's germline CDR1 is MNHNY and CDR2 SVGAGI (reference sequence). The CDR3 spans 15 residues. V was pared by 2 bases and J by 3 bases, with 13 bases between. The CDR3 region is CASSYGRGMDTEAFF. In DNA, the CDR3 is TGTGCCAGCAGTTACGGAAGGGGCATGGACACTGAAGCTTTCTTT.

This rearrangement joins TRBV6-6 to TRBJ1-5; 7 positions agree with TRBD1. The CDR3 length is 15 residues. CDR1 is MNHNY, CDR2 SVGAGI, per germline (reference sequence). V lost 5 bases and J lost 0; bases outside the gene matches: 4. The CDR3 spells CASSPTGNSNQPQHF. As DNA, the CDR3 is TGTGCCAGCAGTCCGACAGGGAATAGCAATCAGCCCCAGCATTTT.

This chain uses TRBV18 with TRBJ2-7, with D possibly TRBD2 on 5 matching bases. Germline CDR1 KGHSH, CDR2 LQKENI. The CDR3 contains 13 residues. Trimming cost V 9 bases and J 5 bases, with 17 bases left between them. The CDR3 reads CASIASQSDEQYF. In DNA form, the CDR3 reads TGTGCCAGTATAGCGTCCCAATCGGACGAGCAGTACTTC.

The V call is TRBV7-6, the J call TRBJ2-5; maybe TRBD2 (5 bases). CDR3 length: 12 residues. The ends were cut back, 3 bases at V and 8 bases at J, with 10 bases in the middle. Germline loops: CDR1 SGHVS, CDR2 FNYEAQ. This CDR3 reads CASSLDSLTQYF. The CDR3 DNA is TGTGCCAGCAGCTTGGACTCCTTAACCCAGTACTTC.

The rearrangement uses TRBV6-5 and TRBJ2-7; D gene unclear. With 6 bases removed from V and 0 bases from J, the gap between germline ends came to 6 bases. The CDR3 is made up of 12 amino acids. Germline CDR1 is MNHEY and CDR2 is SVGAGI. In DNA, the CDR3 is TGTGCCAGCAGCTCCCGCTCCTACGAGCAGTACTTC. Translating gives CASSSRSYEQYF.

The chain joins TRBV7-2 to TRBJ2-5; D remains ambiguous. Germline CDR1 and CDR2: SGHTA and FQGNSA. The V end was cut by 5 bases, the J end by 1 base, with 8 bases between. The CDR3 contains 13 residues. The CDR3 spells CASSPGPQETQYF. CDR3 in DNA: TGTGCCAGCAGCCCCGGTCCCCAAGAGACCCAGTACTTC.

The rearrangement links TRBV3-1 (or the pseudogene TRBV3-2) to TRBJ2-3; 9 bases are shared with TRBD2. Looked up from germline, CDR1 is LGHDT and CDR2 is YNNKEL (reference sequence). The CDR3 runs to 19 residues. With 1 base clipped from V and 2 bases from J, the junction kept 13 bases outside the gene matches. CDR3 nucleotide sequence: TGTGCCAGCAGCCAAGCTACCTTCTTGGCGGGGGGGCACACAGATACGCAGTATTTT. Translated: CASSQATFLAGGHTDTQYF.

The rearrangement uses TRBV5-1 and TRBJ2-7; D is undetermined. V was cut by 3 bases and J by 0 bases, with 7 bases left in between. Germline V lookup: CDR1 SGHRS, CDR2 YFSETQ. CDR3 length: 13 residues. CDR3 region: CASSSPLSYEQYF. In DNA form, the CDR3 reads TGCGCCAGCAGCTCCCCCCTCTCCTACGAGCAGTACTTC.

This chain uses TRBV29-1 with TRBJ1-1; D not resolved. Germline-derived CDR1 and CDR2 are SQVTM and ANQGSEA. CDR3 size: 11 residues. Trimming took off 4 bases at V and 4 bases at J, with 7 bases between the two ends. CDR3 sequence: CSVGEGTEAFF. The CDR3 nucleotides are TGCAGCGTTGGGGAGGGCACTGAAGCTTTCTTT.

The rearrangement links TRBV5-1 to TRBJ1-1, with a weak D call TRBD1 (5 bases). V shed 2 bases and J shed 1 base, with 9 bases lying between them. The CDR3 consists of 14 residues. CDR1 is SGHRS and CDR2 is YFSETQ in the germline V gene. The CDR3 DNA reads TGCGCCAGCAGCTTCGACAGAAAGAACACTGAAGCTTTCTTT. Translation gives CASSFDRKNTEAFF.

The chain links TRBV30 to TRBJ1-5, with D perhaps matching TRBD1 (5 bases). The CDR3 sequence is 16 residues long. CDR1 is GTSNPN, CDR2 SVGIG, per germline (reference sequence). V was shortened by 0 bases and J by 2 bases, with 14 bases between the two germline ends. For the CDR3, the DNA is TGTGCCTGGAGTGTGTCTAGTGAGACAGGCAATCAGCCCCAGCATTTT. Residues: CAWSVSSETGNQPQHF.

The chain carries TRBV7-2 and TRBJ1-4; TRBD1 matches at 7 bases. CDR1 is SGHTA and CDR2 is FQGNSA in the germline V gene. With 5 bases clipped from V and 7 bases from J, the junction kept 7 bases outside the gene matches. The CDR3 sequence is 14 residues long. In DNA, the CDR3 is TGTGCCAGCAGCCCGACAGGGTCGGTTGAAAAACTGTTTTTT. It is translated as CASSPTGSVEKLFF.

The rearrangement links TRBV4-1 to TRBJ1-2, with D possibly matching TRBD1 (5 bases). CDR1 and CDR2 from the germline V gene are MGHRA and YSYEKL. Trimming removed 7 bases at V and 4 bases at J, with 19 bases between. This CDR3 region has 15 residues. For the CDR3, the DNA is TGCGCCAGCACGGGGGGGGGTCGAGGTAGCTATGGCTACACCTTC. This codes for CASTGGGRGSYGYTF.

This chain uses TRBV6-6 with TRBJ1-5, with 10 bases aligning to TRBD1. V lost 5 bases and J lost 1; bases outside the gene matches: 8. This CDR3 has 17 residues. Germline CDR1 is MNHNY and CDR2 is SVGAGI (reference sequence). CDR3: CASSPTGQGFSNQPQHF. CDR3 coding DNA: TGTGCCAGCAGTCCAACGGGACAGGGGTTCAGCAATCAGCCCCAGCATTTT.

The CDR3: CASSWGESNEKLFF. CDR3 bases: TGTGCCAGCAGCTGGGGGGAATCTAATGAAAAACTGTTTTTT. V is TRBV7-8 and J is TRBJ1-4, with D possibly matching TRBD1 (5 bases). The CDR3 is made up of 14 amino acids. The V end lost 4 bases, the J end lost 3 bases, and 9 bases lay between the germline ends. Per germline, CDR1 SGHVS and CDR2 FQNEAQ.

V is TRBV27 and J is TRBJ2-7; 13 positions agree with TRBD2. Germline values: CDR1 MNHEY, CDR2 SMNVEV (reference sequence). V gave up 5 bases and J gave up 12 bases; unmatched junction bases: 4. The CDR3 consists of 12 residues. CDR3 DNA sequence: TGTGCCAGCAGTGGACTAGCGGGGGTTCCGTACTTC. This codes for CASSGLAGVPYF.

This rearrangement joins TRBV7-2 to TRBJ2-1; 14 bases fit TRBD2. The V and J ends lost 4 bases and 0 bases, in that order; junction bases with no gene match: 8. The CDR3 is 19 residues long. Germline CDR1 SGHTA, CDR2 FQGNSA. The chain's CDR3 is CASSSRLAGGYSSYNEQFF. The CDR3 DNA reads TGTGCCAGCAGCTCCCGACTAGCGGGGGGGTATAGCTCCTACAATGAGCAGTTCTTC. Full variable domain (missing parts from reference TRBV7-2 and TRBJ2-1): GAGVSQSPSNKVTEKGKDVELRCDPISGHTALYWYRQSLGQGLEFLIYFQGNSAPDKSGLPSDRFSAERTGGSVSTLTIQRTQQEDSAVYLCASSSRLAGGYSSYNEQFFGPGTRLTVL.

The chain employs TRBV7-9 and TRBJ1-6, with a tentative D call TRBD1 (6 bases). With 5 bases removed from V and 8 bases from J, the gap between germline ends came to 13 bases. CDR3 length: 14 amino acids. CDR1 and CDR2 (germline): SEHNR, FQNEAQ (reference sequence). CDR3 sequence reads: CASSDGNRDSPLHF. The CDR3 region has the DNA TGTGCCAGCAGCGACGGGAACAGGGATTCACCCCTCCACTTT.

The chain links TRBV6-5 to TRBJ1-3; no clear D gene. Germline CDR1 is MNHEY and CDR2 is SVGAGI. This CDR3 comprises 15 residues. V lost 10 bases to trimming and J lost 0 bases, with 16 bases between them. The CDR3: CATRLGQLSGNTIYF. CDR3 coding DNA: TGTGCCACCCGCCTTGGGCAGCTCTCTGGAAACACCATATATTTT.

This clone was seen a few times. The genes are TRBV7-6 and TRBJ2-1; D perhaps matches TRBD2 (5 bases). V was cut by 5 bases and J by 7 bases, with 24 bases left in between. Germline CDR1 is SGHVS and CDR2 is FNYEAQ. The CDR3 is 17 residues long. CDR3 sequence (DNA): TGTGCCAGCAGCCCGACCCGCGGAGGTGTGACGGGAAATGAGCAGTTCTTC. Encoded protein: CASSPTRGGVTGNEQFF.

The chain links TRBV5-1 to TRBJ2-5, with TRBD1 matching 7 bases. Per the germline V gene, CDR1 is SGHRS and CDR2 is YFSETQ. There are 12 residues in the CDR3. Trimming at V came to 8 bases and at J to 3 bases, leaving 4 bases not matched to a gene. The CDR3 region has the DNA TGCGCCAGTACCGGGACAGAAGAGACCCAGTACTTC. Translating gives CASTGTEETQYF.

The chain uses TRBV2 and TRBJ1-2; possibly TRBD1 for D (6 bases). V dropped 4 bases and J dropped 1 base, with 19 bases sitting between them. Germline loops: CDR1 SNHLY, CDR2 FYNNEI. The CDR3 runs 17 residues. The CDR3 here is CASSGNRETELNYGYTF. CDR3 DNA: TGTGCCAGCAGTGGGAACAGGGAAACAGAACTTAACTATGGCTACACCTTC.